A single sample is the source of the 3 T cell receptor beta chains below, sequenced in a study of Ad26.COV2.S vaccination and SARS-CoV-2 variants (dated by TCRdb to about 2021). Receptors were amplified or captured by the immunoSEQ multiplex PCR assay. Entries here come from immuneACCESS through TCRdb and include only in-frame sequences with V and J called. Some clones fail to appear in such tables; in the studies checked, an unresolved V gene covers under half of the shortfall, and the cause of the remainder is unknown. In this sample the table shows roughly 700,000 clones, roughly 90% of which occur a single time. Around 1.5% of the sample is held by the ten biggest clonotypes. Read against the paper, the sample's treatment or condition label means: some 20 received Ad26.COV2.S at low or high dose, single or two shots; several received placebo; per-sample allocation not given. Repertoires of vaccine and placebo recipients were sequenced from samples collected on day 63 after the first injection.

Sequencing used peripheral blood, obtained in a trial of Ad26.COV2.S vaccine versus placebo. Source of these receptors: a person between 18 and 59 years old who received the Ad26.COV2.S COVID-19 vaccine or a placebo.

This chain connects TRBV4-3 to TRBJ1-4, with 7 nucleotides matching TRBD1. Unmatched junction bases numbered 10, after V lost 4 bases and J lost 8 bases. There are 15 residues in the CDR3. CDR1 is LGHNA and CDR2 is YSLEER in the germline V gene. The CDR3 region is CASSRLTGVYEKLFF. The CDR3, as DNA: TGCGCCAGCAGCCGCTTAACAGGGGTGTACGAAAAACTGTTTTTT.

This clone was seen a single time. The rearrangement joins TRBV21-1 to TRBJ2-6; TRBD1, the D gene given by the table, was not confirmed from the DNA. TRBV21-1 is noted as a pseudogene. There are 21 residues in the CDR3. As DNA, the CDR3 is TGTGCCAGCAGCTCCCGACTCTACAGGGGGCAAAACCCTTCTGGGGCCAACGTCCTGACTTTC. Translation gives CASSSRLYRGQNPSGANVLTF.

The rearrangement joins TRBV6-6 to TRBJ2-7; D uncertain. The V end was cut by 5 bases, the J end by 3 bases, with 11 bases between. CDR1 and CDR2 (germline): MNHNY, SVGAGI (reference sequence). There are 13 residues in the CDR3. The DNA of the CDR3 is TGTGCCAGCAGTGCAGCAGCCTACTACGAGCAGTACTTC. Amino acids: CASSAAAYYEQYF.